The source of this T cell receptor beta chain is a study of blood T cells in healthy people across ages (dated by TCRdb to between 2014 and 2016). Notes on the research overall: In model experiments, template switching captured about one uniquely barcoded TCR beta cDNA molecule for every two T cells. The study measured age-related changes in TCR beta repertoire diversity using deep sequencing normalized with unique cDNA molecular identifiers. The donors were divided into four age groups: young (average approximately 15 years), middle-aged (over 35), aged (approximately 62) and long-lived (82). To avoid experimental bias, donors of different ages were randomly spread across the sequencing lanes. For two donors (one aged 18 to 29 and one aged 80 or older), the study analyzed two additional independent replicas of 1 million unique cDNA reads from the same blood draw. The paper's findings and limits, for the study overall: As age increased, observed TCR beta diversity per million T cells dropped in a roughly linear way, and a significant reduction was already evident by age 40. The long-lived group showed more naive CD4+ T cells, fewer expanded clones and increased TCR diversity than the aged group, suggesting age selection. Observed TCR beta diversity correlated strongly with the percentage of naive T cells measured by flow cytometry. Estimates of total diversity based on one million sequenced T cells were considered lower bounds and underestimates. Bulk unsorted PBMC profiling prevented conclusive comparison of naive and antigen-experienced compartments. Because the CMV infection status of the donors was unknown, age-related changes in expanded clonotypes may potentially have been confounded.

A remark on this clonotype: There is no known antigen for this receptor. Within one base of it there is no much larger clone, and no base qualities were kept.

Receptors were amplified or captured by 5' RACE. Sequencing instrument: Illumina HiSeq 2500. A second PCR of roughly 6 to 11 cycles was run with a J-beta primer mix and a sample-barcoded 5' primer. A unique molecular identifier was introduced onto each TCR beta cDNA molecule by a template-switch 5' adaptor carrying 12 random nucleotides. Each sample yielded at least 2.5 million CDR3-containing paired-end reads. First-strand cDNA was synthesized from all RNA with the Mint cDNA synthesis kit, primed by a TRBC-specific oligonucleotide. After uracil-DNA glycosylase treatment, a first 18-cycle PCR used universal primers M1SS and BC2_uni_R on all cDNA. From the authors' description of their analysis: Each sample was normalized by randomly selecting 1 million high-quality reads, each carrying a distinct molecular identifier. Reads with shared molecular identifiers were discarded instead of being binned into consensus sequences. MiTCR, with a Q25 quality threshold and the strictest error-elimination algorithm, was used for CDR3 identification, clonotype clustering and error correction. A nonparametric unseen species model using Euler transformation provided a lower-bound estimate of total TCR beta diversity. TCRdb reran the public reads through fastp at Q25 and MiXCR, keeping productive beta chains. Every CDR3 protein is listed once, alongside the most common genes and DNA of its rows. TCRdb, rather than the study authors, made the V and J calls. The sample contains about 730,000 distinct CDR3 sequences, about 42% of them found a single time. About 20% of the sample is taken by the ten largest.

The CDR3, cysteine through phenylalanine, is 20 amino acids long. Just CDR3 DNA is preserved here, 60 bases in frame from base 1. The germline V gene provides CDR1 MNHNS and CDR2 SASEGT. V is trimmed back by 2 bases and J by 3 bases, and the junction contains 14 bases that no gene match accounts for. The donors were some 36 Caucasian individuals from Russia, aged roughly 6 to 100 years, who were systemically healthy. Each donor gave roughly 9 milliliters of peripheral blood, drawn into EDTA-treated Vacutainer tubes. Ficoll-Paque density-gradient centrifugation was used to isolate PBMCs, with at least 6.5 million per sample. Total RNA, at least 6 micrograms per sample, was extracted from PBMCs with Trizol reagent. Naive CD45RAhigh/CD27high T cell percentages were measured by flow cytometry on a PBMC aliquot from every donor.

The TCR originated in a woman aged 60-70 years in good health. The sequence joins TRBV6-1 to TRBJ2-1; 12 middle bases align to TRBD2. Sequenced input: blood. The base sequence is TGTGCCAGCAGTGAAAGTTTTTGGACTAGCGGGAAGGGGATCTACAATGAGCAGTTCTTC. This translates into CASSESFWTSGKGIYNEQFF.